A selection of T cell receptor beta chains follows, all from one sample in a study of molecular identifiers for immune sequencing clone quantification. TCRdb called the PCR reads again in MiXCR, with one record for every CDR3 protein. The data contain some 70,000 distinct CDR3 sequences, 18% of them singletons. The specimen was naive CD8+ T cells from blood, with Jurkat cell RNA spiked in. These TCRs come from a human donor in good health. Some libraries in this study had Jurkat cell RNA spiked in. CDR3s include the opening cysteine and the closing phenylalanine or tryptophan.

len | j_gene | v_gene | CDR3aa
14 | TRBJ2-2 | TRBV13 | CASSPGGPLGELFF
15 | TRBJ1-2 | TRBV28 | CASRQPGQGLQGYTF
14 | TRBJ2-7 | TRBV6-5 | CASSYRGSPYEQYF
13 | TRBJ2-4 | TRBV2 | CASSVRKGNIHYF
16 | TRBJ2-1 | TRBV24-1 | CATSVGGTLAYNEQFF
13 | TRBJ1-3 | TRBV21-1 | CARMTDSGNTIYF
15 | TRBJ2-5 | TRBV9 | CASSVEGRYQETQYF
12 | TRBJ2-7 | TRBV6-2/TRBV6-3 | CASSREDYEQYF
16 | TRBJ2-2 | TRBV4-2 | CASSQDPGLNTGELFF
13 | TRBJ1-1 | TRBV6-2/TRBV6-3 | CASSQGGYTEAFF
16 | TRBJ2-6 | TRBV10-3 | CAISNTRGAGANVLTF
15 | TRBJ2-1 | TRBV7-6 | CASSIDPTVDNEQFF
14 | TRBJ2-7 | TRBV4-1 | CASSQRTGAYERYF
14 | TRBJ2-1 | TRBV6-2/TRBV6-3 | CATSIDSDSNEQFF
17 | TRBJ1-1 | TRBV20-1 | CSARAPYRGPMNTEAFF
13 | TRBJ2-1 | TRBV7-6 | CASSPGLRNEQFF
13 | TRBJ1-3 | TRBV10-3 | CAISENLRNTIYF
12 | TRBJ2-7 | TRBV6-2/TRBV6-3 | CASSYGLHEQYF
15 | TRBJ2-5 | TRBV7-6 | CASSPGTNLQETQYF
17 | TRBJ2-3 | TRBV9 | CASSVETSGSVTDTQYF
14 | TRBJ2-7 | TRBV7-9 | CASSSADMPYEQYF
17 | TRBJ2-5 | TRBV15 | CATSRALAGGLQETQYF
16 | TRBJ2-1 | TRBV28 | CASSSRGSLIYSEQFF
14 | TRBJ2-7 | TRBV29-1 | CSVERDSSSYEQYF
17 | TRBJ2-7 | TRBV6-2/TRBV6-3 | CASSPGKITSGRVEQYF
15 | TRBJ2-1 | TRBV7-2 | CASSLGGGAYNEQFF
17 | TRBJ2-7 | TRBV5-4 | CASSLAFPGTGDYEQYF
16 | TRBJ1-1 | TRBV27 | CASSLYAGITGTEAFF
13 | TRBJ1-4 | TRBV20-1 | CSATLITNEKLFF
15 | TRBJ2-7 | TRBV19 | CASSPDRSFSYEQYF
14 | TRBJ1-4 | TRBV6-6 | CASSYVRGGEKLFF
15 | TRBJ1-5 | TRBV7-6 | CASSLAFESNQPQHF
14 | TRBJ2-1 | TRBV6-5 | CASSYSAGGNEQFF
14 | TRBJ2-7 | TRBV5-1 | CASSFGLGSYEQYF
16 | TRBJ2-3 | TRBV27 | CASSSFTGTITDTQYF
14 | TRBJ2-3 | TRBV7-8 | CSTTGQGIPDTQYF
15 | TRBJ2-3 | TRBV29-1 | CSVGETSGSSDTQYF
16 | TRBJ2-5 | TRBV7-8 | CASSFWAQPIEETQYF
14 | TRBJ2-7 | TRBV6-6 | CASDLLAGGYEQYF
12 | TRBJ1-2 | TRBV2 | CASRTEHYGYTF
17 | TRBJ2-3 | TRBV5-1 | CASRTGQSLPGIDTQYF
16 | TRBJ2-1 | TRBV4-1 | CASSQESVAGNNEQFF
17 | TRBJ2-1 | TRBV7-8 | CASSIGLAGGTYNEQFF
16 | TRBJ2-1 | TRBV21-1 | CASSKASGRAYNEQFF
17 | TRBJ1-1 | TRBV3-1 | CASSQPYRDRGLTEAFF
13 | TRBJ2-3 | TRBV9 | CASSGPLADTQYF
15 | TRBJ1-6 | TRBV28 | CASSPGTGDNSPLHF
14 | TRBJ2-1 | TRBV19 | CASSWGTSGNEQFF
14 | TRBJ1-2 | TRBV7-8 | CASSSLGANYGYTF
17 | TRBJ2-7 | TRBV7-6 | CASSLAPWRMDSYEQYF